The rows below give T cell receptor beta chains drawn from one sample of a study of response to subunit inactivated influenza vaccine. TCRdb processed the RT-PCR reads anew with MiXCR; each CDR3 protein has one entry. This table holds more than 450,000 distinct CDR3 sequences, approximately 7.7% found once. This specimen consisted of PBMCs from blood, obtained about 24 months after vaccination. The source of these receptors is a man aged 50-75 years who received an inactivated influenza vaccine. CDR3s include the opening cysteine and the closing phenylalanine or tryptophan. Each record gives: J gene, V gene, clone size, D gene, CDR3 protein, CDR3 DNA. D genes are given only for firm matches. Size values are once, few and many counts, or a class for expanded clones, and some rows have none.

J: TRBJ2-3
V: TRBV5-1
size: many
D: TRBD1
CDR3: CASSWQGAPDTQYF
DNA: TGCGCCAGCAGCTGGCAGGGGGCACCGGATACGCAGTATTTT

J: TRBJ2-4
V: TRBV2
size: NA
D: NA
CDR3: CASTTLATNIQYF
DNA: TGTGCCAGCACTACTCTCGCGACGAACATTCAGTACTTC

J: TRBJ2-1
V: TRBV5-1
size: few
D: NA
CDR3: CASSLGGPRSYNEQFF
DNA: TGCGCCAGCAGCTTGGGGGGGCCGAGAAGCTACAATGAGCAGTTCTTC

J: TRBJ2-3
V: TRBV9
size: few
D: TRBD2
CDR3: CASRAGDTQYF
DNA: TGTGCCAGCAGAGCGGGGGATACGCAGTATTTT

J: TRBJ2-3
V: TRBV24-1
size: many
D: TRBD2
CDR3: CATSDSGTRGTDTQYF
DNA: TGTGCCACCAGTGACTCCGGGACTAGAGGCACAGATACGCAGTATTTT

J: TRBJ2-3
V: TRBV4-3
size: few
D: NA
CDR3: CASSQKITGRQANTDTQYF
DNA: TGCGCCAGCAGCCAAAAGATAACTGGGCGGCAGGCGAACACAGATACGCAGTATTTT

J: TRBJ1-1
V: TRBV10-3
size: few
D: TRBD1
CDR3: CAISDRQGEAFF
DNA: TGTGCCATCAGTGACCGACAGGGGGAAGCTTTCTTT

J: TRBJ2-1
V: TRBV19
size: few
D: TRBD2
CDR3: CASSERGGGDEQFF
DNA: TGTGCCAGTAGCGAGCGGGGGGGCGGGGATGAGCAGTTCTTC

J: TRBJ2-5
V: TRBV27
size: few
D: TRBD2
CDR3: CASSPTGGLQETQYF
DNA: TGTGCCAGCAGTCCAACGGGGGGGCTCCAAGAGACCCAGTACTTC

J: TRBJ2-7
V: TRBV28
size: few
D: NA
CDR3: CASTPTDSSYEQYF
DNA: TGTGCCAGCACCCCGACAGATTCTTCCTACGAGCAGTACTTC

J: TRBJ2-3
V: TRBV7-7
size: NA
D: TRBD2
CDR3: CASSPTGGRGTDTQYF
DNA: TGTGCCAGCAGCCCAACGGGCGGGAGAGGCACAGATACGCAGTATTTT